This TCR beta chain came from a study of cytomegalovirus exposure and HLA in healthy donors. The V and J ends lost 0 bases and 7 bases, in that order; junction bases with no gene match: 8. Germline V gene data show CDR1 as SGDLS and CDR2 as YYNGEE. This CDR3 is 15 amino acids long. This clone turned up a few times. Primers included in the PCR were 60 Vbeta and 13 Jbeta primers. Measured with immunoSEQ multiplex PCR; TCRdb has only the in-frame clones, and not every one. The sample includes tens of thousands of clones, less than 70% seen only once; the top ten take approximately 12%. Source material: PBMCs. The TCR sequence derives from a human donor in good health. The rearrangement links TRBV9 to TRBJ2-7; 9 bases match TRBD2. The DNA for the CDR3 is TGTGCCAGCAGCGTAGAGGGTAGCGGGGGCCAAGAGCAGTACTTC. This sequence encodes CASSVEGSGGQEQYF.